One and the same sample provided the 30 T cell receptor beta chains below, sequenced in a study of T cell repertoires in cytomegalovirus infection. TCRdb called the reads again in MiXCR, with one record for every CDR3 protein. The data contain around 800,000 distinct CDR3 sequences, 32% of them singletons. Their specific antigens are unknown. This material consisted of cultured CD8+ T cells from PBMCs, taken from culture after CMV antigen stimulation. All receptors come from a human donor in good health (CMV status not recorded). Some clones in this sample may be carry-over from other donors' samples.

J is TRBJ1-4 and V is TRBV20-1; tentative D call: TRBD1 (6 bases). The CDR3 runs to 14 residues. The V and J ends lost 6 bases and 5 bases respectively, with 16 bases between them. From germline, CDR1 is DFQATT and CDR2 SNEGSKA (reference sequence). The CDR3 nucleotides read TGCAGTGCAGGCGAGGGGGACCTAAATGAAAAACTGTTTTTT. Amino acids: CSAGEGDLNEKLFF.

In its sample, this clonotype was seen a few times. The V call is TRBV6-6, the J call TRBJ2-7; 7 bases agree with TRBD1. Trimming cost V 0 bases and J 0 bases; bases outside gene matches: 5. The CDR3 spans 16 residues. CDR1 and CDR2 (germline): MNHNY, SVGAGI (reference sequence). The CDR3 coding sequence is TGTGCCAGCAGTTACTCGGGACAGCTTTTCTCCTACGAGCAGTACGTC. It is translated as CASSYSGQLFSYEQYV.

This clonotype has a handful of counts. The CDR3 DNA is TGCAGCGTTGAGGGCAGAAACTACGAGCAGTACTTC. It translates to CSVEGRNYEQYF. The chain carries TRBV29-1 and TRBJ2-7, with D hard to call. This CDR3 spans 12 amino acids. CDR1 SQVTM and CDR2 ANQGSEA come from the germline V gene. The V end lost 3 bases, the J end lost 3 bases, and 9 bases lay between the germline ends.

This clonotype was observed many times. V usage is TRBV7-6 and J usage is TRBJ2-1, with TRBD2 identical over 9 bases. The CDR3 is 17 amino acids. In germline, CDR1 is SGHVS, CDR2 FNYEAQ. V lost 0 bases, J lost 0 bases, and 3 bases stayed unmatched. The CDR3 here is CASSLAISGSSYNEQFF. In DNA form, the CDR3 reads TGTGCCAGCAGCTTAGCAATTAGCGGGAGCTCCTACAATGAGCAGTTCTTC.

This chain links TRBV7-2 with TRBJ1-2, with D possibly matching TRBD1 (5 bases). The V gene lost 2 bases and the J gene lost 4 bases, with 14 bases spanning the gap. Germline values: CDR1 SGHTA, CDR2 FQGNSA. The CDR3 spans 15 residues. The DNA of the CDR3 is TGTGCCAGCAGCTTATTCCGGGACGCCCGCTATGGCTACACCTTC. Protein sequence: CASSLFRDARYGYTF.

The chain recombines TRBV15 with TRBJ2-1, with a possible D match to TRBD1 (5 bases). The CDR3 runs to 16 residues. Trimming took 0 bases from V and 0 from J, leaving 9 bases between them. Germline V CDR1 and CDR2: LNHNV, YYDKDF (reference sequence). The DNA for the CDR3 is TGTGCCACCAGCAGAGATTGGCAGGGCTCCTACAATGAGCAGTTCTTC. Its translation: CATSRDWQGSYNEQFF. Together with reference TRBV15 and TRBJ2-1, the CDR3 gives the full variable domain: DAMVIQNPRYQVTQFGKPVTLSCSQTLNHNVMYWYQQKSSQAPKLLFHYYDKDFNNEADTPDNFQSRRPNTSFCFLDIRSPGLGDTAMYLCATSRDWQGSYNEQFFGPGTRLTVL.

The chain couples TRBV20-1 to TRBJ1-5, with 8 bases aligning to TRBD1. V lost 6 bases and J lost 5; bases outside the gene matches: 12. The CDR3 length is 15 residues. CDR1 DFQATT and CDR2 SNEGSKA come from the germline V gene (reference sequence). CDR3 in DNA: TGCAGTGCACGGGACAGGTGGATTGAGGATCAGCCCCAGCATTTT. Protein: CSARDRWIEDQPQHF.

The CDR3 bases are TGTGCCATCAGTGCACACTCAGGGACTATGAACACTGAAGCTTTCTTT. This translates into CAISAHSGTMNTEAFF. This chain joins TRBV10-3 and TRBJ1-1; D possibly corresponds to TRBD1 (5 bases). The CDR3 extends over 16 amino acids. V was cut by 4 bases and J by 0 bases, with 15 bases left in between. The germline V gene has CDR1 ENHRY and CDR2 SYGVKD.

The chain employs TRBV27 and TRBJ2-5; tentatively, D is TRBD1 or TRBD2 (6 bases each). V lost 5 bases to trimming and J lost 10 bases, with 23 bases between them. Germline CDR1 is MNHEY and CDR2 is SMNVEV (reference sequence). The CDR3 covers 15 residues. The CDR3 protein is CASSPTGTVKRSQYF. CDR3 sequence (DNA): TGTGCCAGCAGTCCTACAGGGACTGTCAAGAGAAGCCAGTACTTC.

This chain links TRBV5-1 with TRBJ2-1; TRBD1 aligns across 8 bases. This CDR3 contains 14 residues. J gave up 7 bases and V 5 bases, and 8 bases lay outside the gene matches. Germline V gives CDR1 SGHRS, CDR2 YFSETQ. This chain's CDR3 is CASRAGGVGNEQFF. The CDR3 DNA reads as TGCGCCAGCAGGGCAGGGGGCGTAGGGAATGAGCAGTTCTTC.

The chain combines TRBV6-6 with TRBJ1-2; D is uncertain. Trimming removed 0 bases at V and 0 bases at J, with 11 bases between. The CDR3 runs 16 residues. Germline V gene data show CDR1 as MNHNY and CDR2 as SVGAGI (reference sequence). CDR3 sequence: CASSYSLEITNYGYTF. The CDR3 DNA reads as TGTGCCAGCAGTTACTCGTTGGAGATAACTAACTATGGCTACACCTTC.

This clonotype was picked up a small number of times. This sequence joins TRBV6-1 and TRBJ1-1, with a weak D call TRBD1 (6 bases). Looked up from germline, CDR1 is MNHNS and CDR2 is SASEGT. The V end was cut by 5 bases, the J end by 1 base, with 23 bases between. The CDR3 runs 18 residues. CDR3 in amino acids: CASSPPEDQQGGNTEAFF. The CDR3 DNA sequence: TGTGCCAGCAGTCCACCCGAGGACCAACAGGGCGGGAACACTGAAGCTTTCTTT.

V is TRBV19 and J is TRBJ1-2, with unresolved D. Trimming left V 5 bases short and J 2 bases short, with 12 bases between. The CDR3 loop spans 14 amino acids. Germline V CDR1 and CDR2: LNHDA, SQIVND (reference sequence). The CDR3 protein is CASSLLWINYGYTF. CDR3 sequence (DNA): TGTGCCAGTAGTCTCTTATGGATCAACTATGGCTACACCTTC.

This chain joins TRBV6-6 and TRBJ1-6; 9 bases align to TRBD1. V trimming: 5 bases; J trimming: 2 bases; junction bases outside the gene matches: 4. Germline V gene sequence: CDR1 MNHNY, CDR2 SVGAGI (reference sequence). CDR3 length: 16 amino acids. For the CDR3, the DNA is TGTGCCAGCAGTCCGACAGGGGGTCCCTATAATTCACCCCTCCACTTT. Encoded protein: CASSPTGGPYNSPLHF.

CDR3 region: CASSPPGRGLPYEQYF. CDR3 nucleotide sequence: TGTGCCAGCAGCCCACCAGGCAGGGGGCTTCCCTACGAGCAGTACTTC. The chain combines TRBV7-9 with TRBJ2-7; 8 nucleotides agree with TRBD1. This CDR3 is 16 amino acids long. V shed 5 bases, J shed 2 bases, and the junction held 11 bases outside the gene matches. CDR1 SEHNR and CDR2 FQNEAQ come from the germline V gene (reference sequence).

This clonotype was found once. The chain has TRBV20-1 and TRBJ1-2; D is uncertain. V was clipped by 5 bases and J by 4 bases, with 29 bases between them. The CDR3 has 18 amino acids. Germline V gene lookup returns CDR1 DFQATT and CDR2 SNEGSKA (reference sequence). The CDR3: CSARKADEASNRPYGYTF. The CDR3 DNA is TGCAGTGCTCGAAAAGCGGACGAGGCCTCCAACCGTCCCTATGGCTACACCTTC.

The chain recombines TRBV7-9 with TRBJ1-2, with 9 bases aligning to TRBD1. CDR1 is SEHNR, CDR2 FQNEAQ, per germline (reference sequence). The J segment lost 5 bases and the V segment lost 6 bases, leaving 10 bases of the junction unmatched. This CDR3 contains 15 residues. The CDR3 DNA is TGTGCCAGCAGACCCCATACAGGGGGCATATATGGCTACACCTTC. Protein sequence: CASRPHTGGIYGYTF. Using reference TRBV7-9 and TRBJ1-2 for the parts outside the CDR3, the full variable domain is DTGVSQNPRHKITKRGQNVTFRCDPISEHNRLYWYRQTLGQGPEFLTYFQNEAQLEKSRLLSDRFSAERPKGSFSTLEIQRTEQGDSAMYLCASRPHTGGIYGYTFGSGTRLTVV.

The chain has TRBV4-1 and TRBJ1-1, with TRBD1 as a possible D gene (5 bases). Germline assignment: CDR1 MGHRA and CDR2 YSYEKL. V was shortened by 7 bases and J by 1 base, with 13 bases between the two germline ends. The CDR3 is made up of 14 amino acids. In DNA form, the CDR3 reads TGCGCCAGCACGGGGGAGGGCCGGAACACTGAAGCTTTCTTT. Its protein product is CASTGEGRNTEAFF.

The chain recombines TRBV29-1 with TRBJ2-5; a weak D match, TRBD1 (5 bases). Trimming left V 2 bases short and J 5 bases short, with 12 bases between. This CDR3 spans 13 amino acids. Germline loops: CDR1 SQVTM, CDR2 ANQGSEA. CDR3 DNA: TGCAGCGTTGAATTGGACATGGATGAGACCCAGTACTTC. Protein sequence: CSVELDMDETQYF.

V is TRBV27 and J is TRBJ1-1; TRBD1 agrees at 11 bases. The CDR3 has 14 amino acids. CDR1 and CDR2 from the germline V gene are MNHEY and SMNVEV (reference sequence). The ends lost 6 bases at V and 6 bases at J; junction bases unmatched: 6. This chain's CDR3 is CASSYGTGGSEAFF. Here the CDR3 DNA reads TGTGCCAGCAGCTACGGGACAGGGGGGTCTGAAGCTTTCTTT.

The chain recombines TRBV6-2 or TRBV6-3 with TRBJ1-2; D might be TRBD1 (5 bases). The CDR3 is made up of 13 amino acids. Germline lookup yields CDR1 MNHEY and CDR2 SVGEGT. V lost 5 bases to trimming and J lost 6 bases, with 13 bases between them. CDR3 DNA sequence: TGTGCCAGCAGTCGGCAGGGAGTGGATGGCTACACCTTC. This sequence encodes CASSRQGVDGYTF.

The chain links TRBV6-6 to TRBJ1-5; no clear D. Trimming stripped 0 bases from V and 0 bases from J, with 9 bases between. CDR1 and CDR2 (germline): MNHNY, SVGAGI (reference sequence). The CDR3 sequence is 16 residues long. This chain's CDR3 is CASSYSPGYSNQPQHF. CDR3 DNA sequence: TGTGCCAGCAGTTACTCCCCAGGTTATAGCAATCAGCCCCAGCATTTT.

This clonotype showed up just a few times. The chain has TRBV10-3 and TRBJ2-3, with D possibly TRBD2 on 5 matching bases. The germline V gene encodes CDR1 ENHRY and CDR2 SYGVKD. V was clipped by 4 bases and J by 6 bases, with 17 bases between them. The CDR3 covers 15 residues. The CDR3 bases are TGTGCCATCAGTGTGAGTGTGAGTTCGGGGGATACGCAGTATTTT. Protein sequence: CAISVSVSSGDTQYF.

The gene calls are TRBV28 and TRBJ2-1; 13 bases are shared with TRBD2. The V segment lost 6 bases and the J segment 6 bases; nucleotides outside the gene matches: 2. Germline values: CDR1 MDHEN, CDR2 SYDVKM. The CDR3 totals 14 residues. The CDR3 DNA follows: TGTGCCAGCAGGGGACTAGCGGGGCTCAATGAGCAGTTCTTC. This codes for CASRGLAGLNEQFF.

The V and J genes are TRBV5-5 and TRBJ2-1, with unresolved D. Trimming pared 0 bases from V and 7 bases from J, leaving 11 bases between. This CDR3 has 14 residues. Germline lookup yields CDR1 SGHKS and CDR2 YYEKEE (reference sequence). CDR3 DNA: TGTGCCAGCAGCTTGGCGGGTCTGGGGAATGAGCAGTTCTTC. Translating gives CASSLAGLGNEQFF. Drawing the rest from reference TRBV5-5 and TRBJ2-1, the complete variable domain is DAGVTQSPTHLIKTRGQQVTLRCSPISGHKSVSWYQQVLGQGPQFIFQYYEKEERGRGNFPDRFSARQFPNYSSELNVNALLLGDSALYLCASSLAGLGNEQFFGPGTRLTVL.

Of note for this clonotype: Being one base from a much bigger clone, this may be a read error. This chain joins TRBV7-9 and TRBJ1-2; the match to TRBD1 covers 8 bases. Trimming cost V 1 base and J 7 bases; bases outside gene matches: 14. Per germline, CDR1 SEHNR and CDR2 FQNEAQ (reference sequence). The CDR3 contains 17 residues. The CDR3 region has the DNA TGTGCCAGCAGCTTAGGCCGGGACAGGTTCTACGACTGTGGCTACACCTTC. It codes for CASSLGRDRFYDCGYTF.

The chain employs TRBV6-6 and TRBJ2-3; D tentatively reads TRBD1 or TRBD2 (5 bases each). V was clipped by 1 base and J by 1 base, with 9 bases between them. The CDR3 is made up of 15 amino acids. CDR1 and CDR2 (germline): MNHNY, SVGAGI (reference sequence). CDR3 sequence (DNA): TGTGCCAGCAGTTACTGGGTGGGGGGCACAGATACGCAGTATTTT. As protein: CASSYWVGGTDTQYF.

This clonotype occurred many times. This chain joins TRBV12-3 or TRBV12-4 and TRBJ2-1; 9 bases match TRBD2. Germline trimming cut 1 base from V and 4 bases from J; bases unmatched to any gene: 8. The CDR3 runs to 17 residues. CDR3 DNA sequence: TGTGCCAGCAGTTTAGAATCGGCTAGCGGGGTTTACAATGAGCAGTTCTTC. Translated: CASSLESASGVYNEQFF.

This clonotype was counted only a few times. The J gene is TRBJ2-2, the V gene TRBV7-9, with 8 positions matching TRBD1. Germline assignment: CDR1 SEHNR and CDR2 FQNEAQ (reference sequence). The CDR3 has 15 amino acids. Germline trimming cut 5 bases from V and 6 bases from J; bases unmatched to any gene: 8. The CDR3 DNA reads as TGTGCCAGCAGCCCCCTCGGACAGGGACCCGGGGAGCTGTTTTTT. Translating it yields CASSPLGQGPGELFF.

The sample holds a few counts of this clonotype. V and J are TRBV11-2 and TRBJ1-2; 10 nucleotides align to TRBD1. With V trimmed by 5 bases and J by 8 bases, 20 bases remained unmatched. Germline values: CDR1 SGHAT, CDR2 FQNNGV. There are 18 residues in the CDR3. DNA of the CDR3: TGTGCCAGCAGCCCGGGGCTGGGACAGGGGACCCCCCTGGAAGGCTACACCTTC. Translating gives CASSPGLGQGTPLEGYTF.